The clone carrying this T cell receptor (beta chain) was seen only once. The germline V gene has CDR1 MNHNY and CDR2 SVGAGI (reference sequence). This CDR3 comprises 18 residues. Losses at the gene ends were 5 bases for V and 3 bases for J; bases not matched to a gene: 10. The data are from a study of blood T cell repertoires in COVID-19. Study context: Nucleic acid was either cDNA or gDNA, and it came from T cells, B-cell-depleted T cells, or PBMCs.

Produced via immunoSEQ multiplex PCR; TCRdb's table is partial and in-frame only. The sample includes some 230,000 clones, 75% to 85% seen only once; the top ten take roughly 8%. Seattle patients were enrolled during active infection and followed longitudinally. This TCR came from a woman aged 80 or older with COVID-19, enrolled during active disease. The chain has TRBV6-6 and TRBJ2-1, with 13 bases identical to TRBD2. The sample consisted of peripheral blood. CDR3 residues: CASSPGTSGMLGYNEQFF. The CDR3 DNA is TGTGCCAGCAGTCCCGGGACTAGCGGGATGTTGGGCTACAATGAGCAGTTCTTC.